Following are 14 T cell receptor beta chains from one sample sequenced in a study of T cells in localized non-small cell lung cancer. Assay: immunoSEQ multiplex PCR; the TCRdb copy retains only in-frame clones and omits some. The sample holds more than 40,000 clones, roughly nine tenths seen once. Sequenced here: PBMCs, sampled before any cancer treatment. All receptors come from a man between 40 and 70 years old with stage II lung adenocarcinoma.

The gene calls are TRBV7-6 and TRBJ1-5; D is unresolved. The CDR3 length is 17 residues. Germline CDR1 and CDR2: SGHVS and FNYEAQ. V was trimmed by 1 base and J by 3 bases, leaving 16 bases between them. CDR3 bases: TGTGCCAGCAGCTTAGAGCCCAGGACGTCCAACAATCAGCCCCAGCATTTT. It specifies CASSLEPRTSNNQPQHF.

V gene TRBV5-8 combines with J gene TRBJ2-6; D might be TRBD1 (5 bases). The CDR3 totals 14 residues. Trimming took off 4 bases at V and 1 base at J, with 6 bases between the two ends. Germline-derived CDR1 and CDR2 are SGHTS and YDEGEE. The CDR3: CASSRGSGANVLTF. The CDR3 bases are TGTGCCAGCAGCAGGGGATCTGGGGCCAACGTCCTGACTTTC.

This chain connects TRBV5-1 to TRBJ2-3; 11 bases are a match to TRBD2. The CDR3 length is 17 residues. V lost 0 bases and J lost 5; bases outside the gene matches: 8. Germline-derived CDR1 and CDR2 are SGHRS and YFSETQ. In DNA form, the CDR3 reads TGCGCCAGCAGCTTGGAGGCTAGCGGGGGGCAGGGAGATACGCAGTATTTT. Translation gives CASSLEASGGQGDTQYF.

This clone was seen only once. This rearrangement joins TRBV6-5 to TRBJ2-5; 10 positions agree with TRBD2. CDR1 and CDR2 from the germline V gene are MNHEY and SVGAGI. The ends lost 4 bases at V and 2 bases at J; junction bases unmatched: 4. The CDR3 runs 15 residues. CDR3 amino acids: CASSSLAGVQETQYF. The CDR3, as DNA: TGTGCCAGCAGTTCCCTAGCGGGGGTGCAAGAGACCCAGTACTTC.

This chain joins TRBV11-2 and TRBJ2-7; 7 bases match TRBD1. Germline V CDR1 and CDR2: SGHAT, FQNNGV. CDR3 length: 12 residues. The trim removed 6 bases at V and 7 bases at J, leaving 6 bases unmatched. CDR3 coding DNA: TGTGCCAGCAGACAAACAGGGGAAGAGCAGTACGTC. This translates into CASRQTGEEQYV.

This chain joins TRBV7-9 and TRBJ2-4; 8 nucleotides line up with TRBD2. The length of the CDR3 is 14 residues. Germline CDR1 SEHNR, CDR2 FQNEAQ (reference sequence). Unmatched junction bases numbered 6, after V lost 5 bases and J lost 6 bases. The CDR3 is CASSPGLAGNIQYF. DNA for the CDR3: TGTGCCAGCAGCCCCGGGCTAGCGGGAAACATTCAGTACTTC.

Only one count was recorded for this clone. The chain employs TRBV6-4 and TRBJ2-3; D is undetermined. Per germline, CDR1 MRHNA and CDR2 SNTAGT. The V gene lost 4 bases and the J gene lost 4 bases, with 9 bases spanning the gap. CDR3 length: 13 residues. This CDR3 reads CASSGPNSDTQYF. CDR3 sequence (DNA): TGTGCCAGCAGTGGACCAAACTCAGATACGCAGTATTTT.

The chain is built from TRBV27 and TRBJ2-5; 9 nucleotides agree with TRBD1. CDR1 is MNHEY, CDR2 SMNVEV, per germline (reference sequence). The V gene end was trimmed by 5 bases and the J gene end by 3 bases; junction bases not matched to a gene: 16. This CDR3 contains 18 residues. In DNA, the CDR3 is TGTGCCAGCAGTCTAAGTCCAGTTAGGGACAGGGTGGAAGAGACCCAGTACTTC. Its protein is CASSLSPVRDRVEETQYF.

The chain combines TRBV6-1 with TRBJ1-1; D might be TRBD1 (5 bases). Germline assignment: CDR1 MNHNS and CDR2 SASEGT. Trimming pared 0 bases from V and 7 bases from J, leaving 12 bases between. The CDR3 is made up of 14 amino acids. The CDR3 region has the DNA TGTGCCAGCAGTGAAGCCACCGGCGGGGGTGAAGCTTTCTTT. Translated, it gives CASSEATGGGEAFF.

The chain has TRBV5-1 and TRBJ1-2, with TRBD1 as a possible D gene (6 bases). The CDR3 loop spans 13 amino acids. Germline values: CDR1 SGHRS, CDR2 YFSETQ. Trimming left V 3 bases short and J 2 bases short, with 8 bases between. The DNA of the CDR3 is TGCGCCAGCAGCTCGGACAGCAACTATGGCTACACCTTC. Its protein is CASSSDSNYGYTF.

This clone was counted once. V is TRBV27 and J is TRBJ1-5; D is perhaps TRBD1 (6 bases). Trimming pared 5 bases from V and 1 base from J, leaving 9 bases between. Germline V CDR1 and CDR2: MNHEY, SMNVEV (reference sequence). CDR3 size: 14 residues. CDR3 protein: CASSQGGSNQPQHF. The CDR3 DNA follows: TGTGCCAGCAGTCAAGGGGGAAGCAATCAGCCCCAGCATTTT.

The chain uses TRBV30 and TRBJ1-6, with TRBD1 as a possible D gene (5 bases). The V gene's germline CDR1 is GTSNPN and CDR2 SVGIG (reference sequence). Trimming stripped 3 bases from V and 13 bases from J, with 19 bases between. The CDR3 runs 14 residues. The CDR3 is CAWSPGDPRGPLHF. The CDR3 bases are TGTGCCTGGAGCCCTGGGGACCCCCGGGGGCCCCTCCACTTT.

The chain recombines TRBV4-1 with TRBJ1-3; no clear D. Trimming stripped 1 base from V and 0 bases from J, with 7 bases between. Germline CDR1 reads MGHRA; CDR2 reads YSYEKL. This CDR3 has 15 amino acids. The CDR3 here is CASSQGANSGNTIYF. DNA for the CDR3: TGCGCCAGCAGCCAAGGAGCCAACTCTGGAAACACCATATATTTT.

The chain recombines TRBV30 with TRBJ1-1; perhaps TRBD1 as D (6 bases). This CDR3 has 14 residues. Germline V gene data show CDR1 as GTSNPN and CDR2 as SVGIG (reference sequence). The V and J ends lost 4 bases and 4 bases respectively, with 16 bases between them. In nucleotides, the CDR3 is TGTGCCTGGACCCAGCTTACAGGGAGCACTGAAGCTTTCTTT. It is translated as CAWTQLTGSTEAFF. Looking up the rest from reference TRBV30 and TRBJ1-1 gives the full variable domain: SQTIHQWPATLVQPVGSPLSLECTVEGTSNPNLYWYRQAAGRGLQLLFYSVGIGQISSEVPQNLSASRPQDRQFILSSKKLLLSDSGFYLCAWTQLTGSTEAFFGQGTRLTVV.